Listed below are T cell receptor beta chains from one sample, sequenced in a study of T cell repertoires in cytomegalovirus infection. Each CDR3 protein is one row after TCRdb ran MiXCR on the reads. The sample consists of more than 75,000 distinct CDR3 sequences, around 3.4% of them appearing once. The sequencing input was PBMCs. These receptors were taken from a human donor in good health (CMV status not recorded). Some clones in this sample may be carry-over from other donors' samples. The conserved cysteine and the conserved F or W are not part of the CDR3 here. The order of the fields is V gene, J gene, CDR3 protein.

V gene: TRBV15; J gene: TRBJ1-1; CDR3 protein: ATSRLGQGGSTEAF
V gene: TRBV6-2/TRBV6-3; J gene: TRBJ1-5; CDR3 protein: ASSGRDLPQH
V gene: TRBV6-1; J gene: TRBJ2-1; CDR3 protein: ASKPTRDRRSNEQF
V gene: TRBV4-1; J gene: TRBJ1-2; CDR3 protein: ASSQDRGRGYGYT
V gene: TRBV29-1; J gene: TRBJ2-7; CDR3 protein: SVGQGWYEQY
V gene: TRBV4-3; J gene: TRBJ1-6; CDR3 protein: ASSQDSTGRMNSPLH
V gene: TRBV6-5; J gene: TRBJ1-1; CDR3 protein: ASSPFWGRRNTEAF
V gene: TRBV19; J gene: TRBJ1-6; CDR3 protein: ASSTGSLGWSNSPLH
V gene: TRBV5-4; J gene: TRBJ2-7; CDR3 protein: ASSYRVGTGSYEQY
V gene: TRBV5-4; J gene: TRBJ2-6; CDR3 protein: ASSLPAGGHSGANVLT
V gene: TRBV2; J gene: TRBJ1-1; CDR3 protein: ASLRQGLNTEAF
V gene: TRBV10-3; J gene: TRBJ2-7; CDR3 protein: AISALRVRDEQY
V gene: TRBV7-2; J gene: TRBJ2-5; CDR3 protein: ASSLDPFGTQY